The 15 T cell receptor beta chains below were found in one sample sequenced in a study of response to subunit inactivated influenza vaccine. In TCRdb, the RT-PCR reads were re-called with MiXCR into one record per CDR3 protein. This sample has around 580,000 distinct CDR3 sequences, with about an eighth found just once. Sequenced material: PBMCs from blood, taken on the day of vaccination. These receptors were collected from a man aged 50-60 years who received an inactivated influenza vaccine.

V is TRBV20-1 and J is TRBJ2-1; perhaps TRBD2 as D (5 bases). Germline loops: CDR1 DFQATT, CDR2 SNEGSKA (reference sequence). The V gene lost 0 bases and the J gene lost 1 base, with 7 bases spanning the gap. There are 14 residues in the CDR3. The CDR3 coding sequence is TGCAGTGCTAGAGATACGGGATCCTACAATGAGCAGTTCTTC. The encoded protein is CSARDTGSYNEQFF.

This clonotype was picked up a small number of times. The chain employs TRBV20-1 and TRBJ2-5; D not certain. Germline V CDR1 and CDR2: DFQATT, SNEGSKA (reference sequence). The V end was cut by 2 bases, the J end by 6 bases, with 7 bases between. The CDR3 totals 11 residues. The CDR3 loop is CSARLDQTQYF. The CDR3 DNA reads as TGCAGTGCTAGACTTGACCAGACCCAGTACTTC.

The genes are TRBV28 and TRBJ1-2; D is unclear. The germline CDR1 and CDR2 sequences are MDHEN and SYDVKM. This CDR3 region has 13 residues. The V gene lost 2 bases and the J gene lost 4 bases, with 8 bases spanning the gap. The CDR3 is CASSLIGSYGYTF. The CDR3 DNA sequence: TGTGCCAGCAGTTTAATAGGCTCCTATGGCTACACCTTC.

This clonotype was observed a handful of times. The chain is built from TRBV7-2 and TRBJ2-7; D uncertain. Germline CDR1 SGHTA, CDR2 FQGNSA. The V end lost 5 bases, the J end lost 0 bases, and 17 bases lay between the germline ends. This CDR3 has 16 residues. CDR3 sequence: CASSMGMGFGSYEQYF. The CDR3, as DNA: TGTGCCAGCAGCATGGGGATGGGCTTCGGCTCCTACGAGCAGTACTTC.

The rearrangement joins TRBV5-6 to TRBJ2-2; 13 bases line up with TRBD2. From germline, CDR1 is SGHDT and CDR2 YYEEEE. Losses at the gene ends were 3 bases for V and 0 bases for J; bases not matched to a gene: 5. The CDR3 covers 18 residues. The CDR3 loop is CASSSTSGRATNTGELFF. Written as DNA, the CDR3 is TGTGCCAGCAGCTCTACTAGCGGGAGGGCCACGAACACCGGGGAGCTGTTTTTT.

A few counts support this clonotype. This chain joins TRBV3-1 and TRBJ1-5; no clear D. This CDR3 has 15 amino acids. Germline CDR1 and CDR2: LGHDT and YNNKEL (reference sequence). The V gene lost 3 bases and the J gene lost 2 bases, with 11 bases spanning the gap. The CDR3 DNA is TGTGCCAGCAGCCAGGGTAGGGCGCGCAATCAGCCCCAGCATTTT. Translated, it gives CASSQGRARNQPQHF.

The chain links TRBV9 to TRBJ2-7, with D possibly matching TRBD2 (5 bases). Germline V lookup: CDR1 SGDLS, CDR2 YYNGEE. Trimming pared 0 bases from V and 3 bases from J, leaving 10 bases between. The CDR3 runs to 14 residues. CDR3 region: CASSVEGGGYEQYF. The DNA for the CDR3 is TGTGCCAGCAGCGTAGAGGGCGGAGGCTACGAGCAGTACTTC.

This clonotype has more than one count but fewer than ten. The chain employs TRBV29-1 and TRBJ2-1, with 10 positions matching TRBD2. This CDR3 has 15 residues. Germline CDR1 is SQVTM and CDR2 is ANQGSEA. J lost 10 bases, V lost 3 bases, and 12 bases had no gene match. The CDR3 sequence: CSVDGGAGLAIEQFF. CDR3 nucleotide sequence: TGCAGCGTTGATGGCGGGGCGGGACTAGCGATCGAGCAGTTCTTC.

This clonotype was counted many times. This chain connects TRBV15 to TRBJ2-1; unclear D gene. Trimming left V 0 bases short and J 8 bases short, with 8 bases between. Germline assignment: CDR1 LNHNV and CDR2 YYDKDF (reference sequence). CDR3 length equals 13 residues. CDR3 coding DNA: TGTGCCACCAGCAGAGATCTTGGATATGAGCAGTTCTTC. Encoded protein: CATSRDLGYEQFF. Filled out from reference TRBV15 and TRBJ2-1, the complete variable domain reads DAMVIQNPRYQVTQFGKPVTLSCSQTLNHNVMYWYQQKSSQAPKLLFHYYDKDFNNEADTPDNFQSRRPNTSFCFLDIRSPGLGDTAMYLCATSRDLGYEQFFGPGTRLTVL.

This clonotype has just a few counts. The chain combines TRBV10-3 with TRBJ1-1, with 11 bases aligning to TRBD1. V dropped 6 bases and J dropped 3; count of bases not matched to a gene: 6. This CDR3 is built from 15 residues. Germline V gives CDR1 ENHRY, CDR2 SYGVKD. The CDR3 nucleotides read TGTGCCATCAGCGGGACAGGGGGGTTATACACTGAAGCTTTCTTT. Its protein product is CAISGTGGLYTEAFF.

The CDR3 loop reads CASSFLNGEQYF. The CDR3 DNA reads TGTGCCAGCAGCTTCTTAAACGGGGAGCAGTACTTC. The chain combines TRBV9 with TRBJ2-7; unclear D gene. The ends were cut back, 4 bases at V and 7 bases at J, with 12 bases in the middle. CDR3 length equals 12 residues. Germline V gene sequence: CDR1 SGDLS, CDR2 YYNGEE.

This clonotype was observed a few times. The CDR3 region is CSARDPHEGGLTRDEQFF. The CDR3 DNA reads as TGCAGTGCTAGAGATCCGCACGAAGGAGGGCTAACCCGGGATGAGCAGTTCTTC. This chain joins TRBV20-1 and TRBJ2-1; perhaps TRBD2 as D (6 bases). Trimming removed 0 bases from V and 8 bases from J, with 26 bases in between. Germline assignment: CDR1 DFQATT and CDR2 SNEGSKA (reference sequence). CDR3 size: 18 residues.

This clonotype was counted ten times or more. The rearrangement joins TRBV12-3 or TRBV12-4 to TRBJ2-6; maybe TRBD2 (6 bases). Deletions cut 3 bases from V and 2 bases from J, with 8 bases between. This CDR3 region has 15 residues. The CDR3 is CASSFGGAGANVLTF. Here the CDR3 DNA reads TGTGCCAGCAGTTTCGGCGGGGCTGGGGCCAACGTCCTGACTTTC.

This clonotype was detected many times. V and J are TRBV11-2 and TRBJ1-1, with D maybe TRBD1 (5 bases). Germline assignment: CDR1 SGHAT and CDR2 FQNNGV. With 2 bases removed from V and 0 bases from J, the gap between germline ends came to 22 bases. The CDR3 loop spans 19 amino acids. The CDR3 nucleotides read TGTGCCAGCAGCTTAAGTTTTCTTGCGGGACGGCGATTGAACACTGAAGCTTTCTTT. Encoded protein: CASSLSFLAGRRLNTEAFF.

In this sample, this clonotype turned up many times. The chain uses TRBV6-5 and TRBJ1-5; no clear D. Trimming took off 4 bases at V and 3 bases at J, with 13 bases between the two ends. This CDR3 has 15 amino acids. Germline-derived CDR1 and CDR2 are MNHEY and SVGAGI. The CDR3 DNA reads as TGTGCCAGCAGTTTCTCCCGTACATTCAATCAGCCCCAGCATTTT. Protein product: CASSFSRTFNQPQHF.